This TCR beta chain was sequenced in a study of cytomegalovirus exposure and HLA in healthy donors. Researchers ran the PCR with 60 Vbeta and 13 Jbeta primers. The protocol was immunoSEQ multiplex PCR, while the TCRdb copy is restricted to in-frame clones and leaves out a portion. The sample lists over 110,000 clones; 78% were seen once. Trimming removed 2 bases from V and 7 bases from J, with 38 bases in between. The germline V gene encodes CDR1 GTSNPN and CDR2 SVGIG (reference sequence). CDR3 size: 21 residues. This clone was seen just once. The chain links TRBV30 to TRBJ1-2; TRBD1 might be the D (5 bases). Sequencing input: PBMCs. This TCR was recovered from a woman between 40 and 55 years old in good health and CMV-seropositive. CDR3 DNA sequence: TGTGCCTGGAGTATCCGCAAATGGGGGGGGAAAGAGGGGAGTTATTTTGGTGGCTACACCTTC. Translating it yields CAWSIRKWGGKEGSYFGGYTF.